This TCR beta chain is drawn from a study of T-cell memory formation after mild COVID-19. This clonotype was seen more than once but under ten times. Unmatched junction bases numbered 11, after V lost 6 bases and J lost 3 bases. This CDR3 is built from 15 residues. Per the germline V gene, CDR1 is SGHNT and CDR2 is YYREEE (reference sequence). TCRdb re-analysed the 5' RACE reads in MiXCR, keeping a single row per CDR3 protein. Of roughly 250,000 distinct CDR3 sequences in the sample, around 15% were seen once. V usage is TRBV5-4 and J usage is TRBJ1-1; 7 bases map to TRBD1. The sequenced sample was PBMCs or a T cell subset sorted from them (not recorded which). This sequence was found in a man between 18 and 29 years old who had mild COVID-19 (a few samples of this study predate the infection). Cell type and time point are not known. CDR3 in DNA: TGTGCCAGCACCTTAGGGGGCGCGTCGGACACTGAAGCTTTCTTT. It yields the protein CASTLGGASDTEAFF.